Listed below are T cell receptor beta chains from one sample, sequenced in a study of shared clonotypes between healthy human individuals. TCRdb's table, derived via immunoSEQ multiplex PCR, lists solely in-frame clones and lacks some. The data show about 490,000 clones, around four fifths seen once. The sequencing input was PBMCs. The receptors stem from a woman between 40 and 55 years old in good health. Some clones in this sample may be carry-over from other donors' samples. CDR3s include the opening cysteine and the closing phenylalanine or tryptophan. D genes are given only for firm matches. The size entry is marked missing in some rows and otherwise reads once, few, many or a size class.

D gene	V gene	clone size	J gene	CDR3 DNA	CDR3 protein
.	TRBV6-1	.	TRBJ1-2	TGTGCCACCCAGGACAGAGCTAACTATGGCTACACCTTC	CATQDRANYGYTF
TRBD1	TRBV5-6	.	TRBJ2-7	TGTGCCAGCAGCTTTGGGACAGGGTTCCACGAGCAGTACTTC	CASSFGTGFHEQYF
.	TRBV7-9	.	TRBJ2-7	TGTGCCAGCAGCCAGCTCGACAGGAGTGGGCAGTACTTC	CASSQLDRSGQYF
.	TRBV6-6	.	TRBJ1-5	TGTGCCAGCAGTTACCGCAGGGCTAGCAATCAGCCCCAGCATTTT	CASSYRRASNQPQHF
.	TRBV27	.	TRBJ2-7	TGTGCCAGCAGTTTAAGGAGGGACACAACCTACGAGCAGTACTTC	CASSLRRDTTYEQYF
TRBD1	TRBV28	.	TRBJ2-5	TGTGCCAGCAGTGATCCGGGACAGGGTTCAGAGACCCAGTACTTC	CASSDPGQGSETQYF
.	TRBV7-6	.	TRBJ2-1	TGTGCCAGCAGCTCTCGTCCCAGAATAACCTACAATGAGCAGTTCTTC	CASSSRPRITYNEQFF
.	TRBV30	.	TRBJ2-2	TGTGCCTGGAGTGTAGAGTATACCGGGGAGCTGTTTTTT	CAWSVEYTGELFF
.	TRBV6-1	many	TRBJ1-5	TGTGCCAGCAGTGAAGACGTCACAGGCAATCAGCCCCAGCATTTT	CASSEDVTGNQPQHF
.	TRBV27	.	TRBJ2-7	TGTGCCAGCAGTTTATTTGGACTTTCAGACGCCTACGAGCAGTACTTC	CASSLFGLSDAYEQYF
TRBD1	TRBV7-9	.	TRBJ1-1	TGTGCCAGCAGCAGGGGACAGGGGGCCGTCGACACTGAAGCTTTCTTT	CASSRGQGAVDTEAFF
TRBD2	TRBV10-2	few	TRBJ2-1	TGCGCCAGCAGAGACATTGGACTAGCAGTTGGGAATGAGCAGTTCTTC	CASRDIGLAVGNEQFF
.	TRBV6-4	.	TRBJ1-2	TGTGCCAGCTCCCCGGGAGAGGGCTTCTATGGCTACACCTTC	CASSPGEGFYGYTF
TRBD2	TRBV28	.	TRBJ2-7	TGTGCCAGCCAGCCGGGACTAGCGGTTTACGAGCAGTACTTC	CASQPGLAVYEQYF
TRBD1	TRBV15	.	TRBJ1-5	TGTGCCACCAGCGGACGGACAGGGGAGCAGCCCCAGCATTTT	CATSGRTGEQPQHF
.	TRBV25-1	once	TRBJ2-1	TGTGCCAGCAGTGCGGCCACCTCGGGGGCCAATGAGCAGTTCTTC	CASSAATSGANEQFF
TRBD1	TRBV5-1	.	TRBJ2-5	TGCGCCAGCAGCTCAGACAGGGGGCCTGAGACCCAGTACTTC	CASSSDRGPETQYF
TRBD1	TRBV6-1	.	TRBJ2-7	TGTGCCAGCGGACAGGGTGGCTACGAGCAGTACTTC	CASGQGGYEQYF
.	TRBV27	.	TRBJ1-2	TGTGCCAGCAGTTTTGCGGCAGGGCATGGCTACACCTTC	CASSFAAGHGYTF
TRBD1	TRBV6-1	.	TRBJ1-2	TGTGCCAGCAGTGAAGCGCTCCAGGGGGACTTCTATGGCTACACCTTC	CASSEALQGDFYGYTF
TRBD1	TRBV27	.	TRBJ2-1	TGTGCCAGCAGTTTAGAAAGGACAGGGTCTGAGCAGTTCTTC	CASSLERTGSEQFF
.	TRBV5-4	.	TRBJ2-5	TGTGCCAGCAGCTCCCCCGGACACCCACAAGAGACCCAGTACTTC	CASSSPGHPQETQYF
.	TRBV18	.	TRBJ2-1	TGTGCCAGCTCACCGAAAAAGGGTAGCGGTTCGGATGAGCAGTTCTTC	CASSPKKGSGSDEQFF
TRBD1	TRBV2	.	TRBJ2-1	TGTGCCAGCAGTGGGACAGGGGGCCCTTACAATGAGCAGTTCTTC	CASSGTGGPYNEQFF
.	TRBV19	.	TRBJ1-1	TGTGCCAGTAGTATAGGACCGGGAGTGAACACTGAAGCTTTCTTT	CASSIGPGVNTEAFF
.	TRBV21-1	.	TRBJ1-1	TGTGCCAGCAGCAAAGGACCGGGGCAGTCCCAAAACACTGAAGCTTTCTTT	CASSKGPGQSQNTEAFF
.	TRBV6-1	.	TRBJ1-5	TGTGCCAGCAGTGAATTCTGGGGTGCTGATCAGCCCCAGCATTTT	CASSEFWGADQPQHF
TRBD2	TRBV6-1	.	TRBJ2-5	TGTGCCACCCGGGGTAGCGGGAGGGCCTGGGAGACCCAGTACTTC	CATRGSGRAWETQYF
.	TRBV27	.	TRBJ2-7	TGTGCCAGCAGTTTATTCGTAGGGGCTTACGAGCAGTACTTC	CASSLFVGAYEQYF
.	TRBV25-1	.	TRBJ2-5	TGTGCCAGCAGTGAGCTAGGACAGACGGAAGAGCAGTACTTC	CASSELGQTEEQYF
.	TRBV9	.	TRBJ2-1	TGTGCCAGCAGCGGGAGCGGGTGGATTCCTTACAATGAGCAGTTCTTC	CASSGSGWIPYNEQFF
TRBD2	TRBV10-3	.	TRBJ2-7	TGTGCCATCAGTGACCTGGGGGCGGGGGGCGAGCAGTACTTC	CAISDLGAGGEQYF
TRBD2	TRBV28	.	TRBJ2-1	TGTGCCAGCACCATCGGCACTAGCGGGAGTAATGAGCAGTTCTTC	CASTIGTSGSNEQFF